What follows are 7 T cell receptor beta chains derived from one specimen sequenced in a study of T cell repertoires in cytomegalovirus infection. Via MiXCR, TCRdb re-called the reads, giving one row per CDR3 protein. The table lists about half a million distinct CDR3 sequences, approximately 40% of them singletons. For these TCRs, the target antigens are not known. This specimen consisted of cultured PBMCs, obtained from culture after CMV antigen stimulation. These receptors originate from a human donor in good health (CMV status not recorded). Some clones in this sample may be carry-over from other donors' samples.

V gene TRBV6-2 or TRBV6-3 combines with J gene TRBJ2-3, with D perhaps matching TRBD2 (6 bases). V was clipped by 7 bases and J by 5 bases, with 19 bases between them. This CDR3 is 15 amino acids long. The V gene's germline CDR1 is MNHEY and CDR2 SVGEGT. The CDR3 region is CASIHRDSGGDTQYF. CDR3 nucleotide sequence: TGTGCCAGCATCCACCGGGACTCCGGGGGAGATACGCAGTATTTT.

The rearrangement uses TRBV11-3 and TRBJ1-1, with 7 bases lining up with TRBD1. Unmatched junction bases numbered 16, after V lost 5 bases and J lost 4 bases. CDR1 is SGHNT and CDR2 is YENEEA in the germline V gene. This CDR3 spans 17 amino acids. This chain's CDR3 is CASSINIGQEEATEAFF. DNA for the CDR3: TGTGCCAGCAGCATAAATATAGGACAGGAAGAGGCCACTGAAGCTTTCTTT.

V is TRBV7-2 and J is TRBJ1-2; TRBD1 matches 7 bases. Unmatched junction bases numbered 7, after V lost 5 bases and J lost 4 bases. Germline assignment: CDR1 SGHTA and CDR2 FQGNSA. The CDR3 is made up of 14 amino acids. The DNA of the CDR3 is TGTGCCAGCAGCGACCGGGACAGAATCTATGGCTACACCTTC. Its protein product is CASSDRDRIYGYTF.

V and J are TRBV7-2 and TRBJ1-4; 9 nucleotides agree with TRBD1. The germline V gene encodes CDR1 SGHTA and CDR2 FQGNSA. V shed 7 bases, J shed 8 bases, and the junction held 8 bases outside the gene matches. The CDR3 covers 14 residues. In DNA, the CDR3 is TGTGCCAGCACCATGGACAGGGGTAGAGAAAAACTGTTTTTT. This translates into CASTMDRGREKLFF.

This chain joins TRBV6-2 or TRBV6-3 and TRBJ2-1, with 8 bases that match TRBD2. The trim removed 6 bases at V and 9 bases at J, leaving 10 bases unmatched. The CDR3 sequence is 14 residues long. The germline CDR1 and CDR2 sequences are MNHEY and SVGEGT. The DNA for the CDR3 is TGTGCCAGCAGCCGCGGGACTAGAGGAGGTGAGCAGTTCTTC. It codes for CASSRGTRGGEQFF.

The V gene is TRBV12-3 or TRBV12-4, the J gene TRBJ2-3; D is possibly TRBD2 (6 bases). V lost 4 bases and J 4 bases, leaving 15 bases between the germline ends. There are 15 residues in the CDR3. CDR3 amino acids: CASSSWGDPSDTQYF. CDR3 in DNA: TGTGCCAGCAGTTCTTGGGGGGACCCTTCAGATACGCAGTATTTT.

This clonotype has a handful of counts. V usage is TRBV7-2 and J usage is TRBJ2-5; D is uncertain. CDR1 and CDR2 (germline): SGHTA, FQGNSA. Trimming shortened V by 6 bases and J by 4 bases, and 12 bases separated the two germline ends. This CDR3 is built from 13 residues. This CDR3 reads CASSTPPGETQYF. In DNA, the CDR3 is TGTGCCAGCAGTACCCCTCCCGGAGAGACCCAGTACTTC.